This note documents a single T cell receptor (beta chain) sequence. The antigen is undetermined. Every subset had its genomic DNA shared out evenly among several immunoSEQ plates. Original methodology: Filtering differed because ImmunoSEQ produced junction-only sequences that carried no quality scores. Profiling relied on immunoSEQ multiplex PCR, and the TCRdb table lists in-frame clones only, not all of them. V and J calls plus clone size are reproduced from that table; the DNA served to infer D and trimming. This table has about 1.9 million clones, about 93% appearing once. These data originate in a study of shared clonotypes between healthy human individuals. Broader study findings: Lower generation probabilities were found for non-shared clonotypes than for those shared by all four donors. Naive subsets typically showed greater estimated richness than memory subsets.

There are 15 residues in the CDR3. Germline V gene lookup returns CDR1 WSHSY and CDR2 SAAADI. V lost 5 bases and J 0 bases, leaving 11 bases between the germline ends. Naive-designated CD8 cells lacked CD45RO, were positively enriched for CCR7, and omitted terminally differentiated effector memory CD45RA+ cells. Sequencing input: naive CD8+ T cells from PBMCs. This TCR came from a man aged 18 to 29 in good health. Some clones in this sample may be carry-over from other donors' samples. The V call is TRBV10-2, the J call TRBJ2-1; no reliable D call. The chain's CDR3 is CASSITASSYNEQFF. CDR3 bases: TGCGCCAGCAGTATCACTGCTAGCTCCTACAATGAGCAGTTCTTC.